This record concerns one T cell receptor beta chain sequence. Its specificity is unknown. The data originate from a study of early T cells in non-severe SARS-CoV-2 infection. Whole-study context: Sequencing input comprised bulk RNA from unsorted whole blood; chain pairing was not available.

The germline V gene encodes CDR1 SEHNR and CDR2 FQNEAQ (reference sequence). This CDR3 is built from 11 residues. Trimming took off 8 bases at V and 7 bases at J, with 12 bases between the two ends. General study points: In VDJdb matching, anti-spike CD8 responses were favored while private and CD4 specificities went missing.

Each cDNA molecule carried a unique molecular identifier. In TCRdb, the 5' RACE reads were re-called with MiXCR into one record per CDR3 protein. The sample has approximately 28,000 distinct CDR3 sequences; approximately 6.6% are singletons. This sequence joins TRBV7-9 and TRBJ2-7; TRBD2 is a possible D gene (6 bases). The TCR originated in an adult who was a healthcare worker with PCR-confirmed SARS-CoV-2 infection or an uninfected control (not recorded which). Sample: whole blood, taken at baseline. In DNA, the CDR3 is TGTGCCAGCGCCGGGGGTAGTGAGCAGTACTTC. The encoded protein is CASAGGSEQYF.